This T cell receptor beta chain was obtained from a study of PD-L1 blockade in urothelial cancer. Across the whole study: Study patients had been treated with 0 to 3 previous chemotherapy regimens. It was at 3 weeks (second dose) and 6 weeks after treatment start that blood was analyzed. The median T cell count in blood samples was more than 110,000.

Added to each PCR by spiking were synthetic TCR analog templates. TCRdb keeps only in-frame clones here, not all; method: immunoSEQ multiplex PCR. The sample shows about 120,000 clones, approximately 90% of them seen only once. The CDR3 is 12 amino acids. Germline lookup yields CDR1 LNHDA and CDR2 SQIVND (reference sequence). V was cut by 7 bases and J by 3 bases, with 9 bases left in between. This clone was seen a few times. Time point of the sample: peripheral blood 6 weeks after treatment start. This chain links TRBV19 with TRBJ1-1; D not certain. The sample was PBMCs, taken around atezolizumab (anti-PD-L1) treatment. The receptor was isolated from a man between 60 and 70 years old with urothelial cancer. The CDR3, as DNA: TGTGCCAGTACCGGACTGTACACTGAAGCTTTCTTT. Its translation is CASTGLYTEAFF.